The 10 T cell receptor beta chains given below trace back to one sample, sequenced in a study of blood T cells in healthy people across ages. Next came a second PCR, run for roughly 6 to 11 cycles, which used a sample-barcoded 5' primer along with a J-beta primer mix. TCRdb reprocessed the 5' RACE reads with MiXCR, giving one entry per CDR3 protein. The table lists 1.5 million to 2 million distinct CDR3 sequences, around 50% of them singletons. What was sequenced was blood. These TCRs come from a woman between 40 and 55 years old in good health.

This chain uses TRBV12-3 or TRBV12-4 with TRBJ2-5, with 9 bases fitting TRBD1. The CDR3 extends over 15 amino acids. V shed 5 bases and J 4 bases; nucleotides not matched to a gene: 8. CDR3: CASSGTGLSRETQYF. The CDR3 region has the DNA TGTGCCAGCAGTGGGACAGGGCTGTCGCGAGAGACCCAGTACTTC.

The rearrangement uses TRBV11-1 and TRBJ1-1; D is uncertain. The V end lost 5 bases, the J end lost 0 bases, and 16 bases lay between the germline ends. The germline V gene has CDR1 SGHAT and CDR2 FQDESV (reference sequence). The CDR3 extends over 16 amino acids. The CDR3 DNA reads as TGTGCCAGCAGCGCCCGATTAAACCTTATGAACACTGAAGCTTTCTTT. This gives the protein CASSARLNLMNTEAFF.

A word on this clonotype: A read error may account for a junction end that differs from germline. The J gene is TRBJ1-6, the V gene TRBV7-6, with D possibly TRBD1 on 6 matching bases. The V gene's germline CDR1 is SGHVS and CDR2 FNYEAQ. There are 15 residues in the CDR3. The CDR3, as DNA: TGTGCCAGCAGCCGCCTACAGGGAAGAGGATCACCCCCCCACTTT. Its protein product is CASSRLQGRGSPPHF.

This clonotype was observed a few times. The V and J genes are TRBV5-5 and TRBJ2-7; 9 nucleotides line up with TRBD1. The ends lost 2 bases at V and 4 bases at J; junction bases unmatched: 10. The CDR3 is made up of 16 amino acids. From germline, CDR1 is SGHKS and CDR2 YYEKEE (reference sequence). CDR3: CASSLMLGQGQYEQYF. The DNA for the CDR3 is TGTGCCAGCAGCTTAATGTTGGGACAGGGTCAATACGAGCAGTACTTC.

V gene TRBV6-2 or TRBV6-3 combines with J gene TRBJ1-2; the D gene is possibly TRBD1 (5 bases). The CDR3 spans 13 residues. The V gene's germline CDR1 is MNHEY and CDR2 SVGEGT. The V and J ends lost 3 bases and 4 bases respectively, with 9 bases between them. The CDR3 nucleotides are TGTGCCAGCAGTTATGTTGGGGGCTATGGCTACACCTTC. Its protein product is CASSYVGGYGYTF.

This clonotype was seen only a few times. This sequence joins TRBV29-1 and TRBJ2-6; D could derive from TRBD1 or TRBD2 (5 bases each). The CDR3 totals 14 residues. The V and J ends lost 4 bases and 0 bases respectively, with 7 bases between them. Germline CDR1 and CDR2: SQVTM and ANQGSEA. This CDR3 reads CSVVGVSGANVLTF. Written as DNA, the CDR3 is TGCAGCGTTGTGGGGGTCTCTGGGGCCAACGTCCTGACTTTC.

This chain links TRBV20-1 with TRBJ2-5, with D unclear. V lost 0 bases to trimming and J lost 5 bases, with 7 bases between them. Germline V gene lookup returns CDR1 DFQATT and CDR2 SNEGSKA (reference sequence). This CDR3 is built from 12 residues. This CDR3 is CSARDRMETQYF. Written as DNA, the CDR3 is TGCAGTGCTAGAGATAGGATGGAGACCCAGTACTTC.

The gene calls are TRBV7-9 and TRBJ2-3, with TRBD2 identical over 12 bases. CDR1 is SEHNR, CDR2 FQNEAQ, per germline (reference sequence). V dropped 2 bases and J dropped 0; count of bases not matched to a gene: 6. This CDR3 region has 18 residues. In nucleotides, the CDR3 is TGTGCCAGCAGCTTACCCTTTGGGACTAGCGGGAGCACAGATACGCAGTATTTT. Its translation is CASSLPFGTSGSTDTQYF.

This clonotype has just a few counts. The J gene is TRBJ2-3, the V gene TRBV25-1; 7 bases agree with TRBD1. The CDR3 runs to 15 residues. In germline, CDR1 is MGHDK, CDR2 SYGVNS. The trim removed 8 bases at V and 1 base at J, leaving 9 bases unmatched. Here the CDR3 reads CASRSSDRRTDTQYF. For the CDR3, the DNA is TGTGCCAGCCGCTCCTCGGACAGGCGCACAGATACGCAGTATTTT.

CDR3 sequence reads: CASSSKAGHPPNQPQHF. CDR3 nucleotide sequence: TGTGCCAGCAGCTCAAAGGCAGGGCATCCACCGAATCAGCCCCAGCATTTT. This chain joins TRBV7-2 and TRBJ1-5; D possibly corresponds to TRBD1 (5 bases). The ends were cut back, 4 bases at V and 4 bases at J, with 20 bases in the middle. Germline V CDR1 and CDR2: SGHTA, FQGNSA. This CDR3 comprises 17 residues.